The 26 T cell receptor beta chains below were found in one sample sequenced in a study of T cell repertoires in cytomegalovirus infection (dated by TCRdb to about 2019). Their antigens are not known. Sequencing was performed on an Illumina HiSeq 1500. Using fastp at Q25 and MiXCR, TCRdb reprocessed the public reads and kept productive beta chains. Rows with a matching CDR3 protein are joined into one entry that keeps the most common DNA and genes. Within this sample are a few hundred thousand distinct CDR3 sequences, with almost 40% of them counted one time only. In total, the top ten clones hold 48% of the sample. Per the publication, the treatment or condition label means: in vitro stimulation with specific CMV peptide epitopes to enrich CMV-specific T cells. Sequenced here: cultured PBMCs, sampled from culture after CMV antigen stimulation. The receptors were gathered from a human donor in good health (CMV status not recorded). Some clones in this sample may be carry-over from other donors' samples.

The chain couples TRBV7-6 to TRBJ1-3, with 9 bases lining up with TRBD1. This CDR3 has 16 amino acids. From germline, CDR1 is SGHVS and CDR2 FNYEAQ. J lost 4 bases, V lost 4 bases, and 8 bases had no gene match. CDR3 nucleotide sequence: TGTGCCAGCAGCTCCATACAGGGGGCGAGGGGAAACACCATATATTTT. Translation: CASSSIQGARGNTIYF.

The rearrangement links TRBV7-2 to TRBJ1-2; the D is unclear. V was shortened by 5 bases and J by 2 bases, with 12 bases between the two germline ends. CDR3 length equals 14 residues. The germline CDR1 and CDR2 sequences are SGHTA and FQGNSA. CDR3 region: CASSLRTANYGYTF. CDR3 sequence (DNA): TGTGCCAGCAGCCTGAGGACGGCCAACTATGGCTACACCTTC.

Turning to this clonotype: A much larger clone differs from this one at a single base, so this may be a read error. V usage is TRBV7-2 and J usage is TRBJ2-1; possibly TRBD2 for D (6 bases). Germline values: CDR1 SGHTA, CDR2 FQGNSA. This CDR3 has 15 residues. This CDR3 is CVSSSGRENYNEQFF. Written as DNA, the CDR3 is TGTGTCAGCAGCTCAGGGCGGGAAAATTACAATGAGCAGTTCTTC.

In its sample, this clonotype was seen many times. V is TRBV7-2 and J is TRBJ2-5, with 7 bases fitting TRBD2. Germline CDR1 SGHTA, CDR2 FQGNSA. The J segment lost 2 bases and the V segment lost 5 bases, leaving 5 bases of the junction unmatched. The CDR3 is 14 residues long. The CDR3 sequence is CASSPPGLQETQYF. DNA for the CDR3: TGTGCCAGCAGCCCCCCGGGACTACAAGAGACCCAGTACTTC.

The CDR3 region is CASSHLQGDGYTF. The CDR3 nucleotides read TGTGCCAGCAGCCACCTACAGGGAGATGGCTACACCTTC. The rearrangement links TRBV3-1 to TRBJ1-2; weak D call: TRBD1 (6 bases). The ends were cut back, 3 bases at V and 6 bases at J, with 11 bases in the middle. Germline CDR1 LGHDT, CDR2 YNNKEL (reference sequence). The CDR3 length is 13 residues.

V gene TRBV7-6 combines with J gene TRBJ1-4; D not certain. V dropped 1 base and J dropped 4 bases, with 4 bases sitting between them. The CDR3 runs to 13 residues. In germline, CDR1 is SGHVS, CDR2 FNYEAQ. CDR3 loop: CASSLDNNEKLFF. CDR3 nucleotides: TGTGCCAGCAGCTTAGACAATAATGAAAAACTGTTTTTT. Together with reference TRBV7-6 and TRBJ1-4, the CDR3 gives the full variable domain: GAGVSQSPRYKVTKRGQDVALRCDPISGHVSLYWYRQALGQGPEFLTYFNYEAQQDKSGLPNDRFSAERPEGSISTLTIQRTEQRDSAMYRCASSLDNNEKLFFGSGTQLSVL.

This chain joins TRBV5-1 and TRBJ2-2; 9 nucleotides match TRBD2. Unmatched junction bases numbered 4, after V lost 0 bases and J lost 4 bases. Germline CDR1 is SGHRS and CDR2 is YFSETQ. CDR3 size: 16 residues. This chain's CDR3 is CASSLASGTLTGELFF. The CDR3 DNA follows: TGCGCCAGCAGCTTGGCTAGCGGGACTCTCACCGGGGAGCTGTTTTTT.

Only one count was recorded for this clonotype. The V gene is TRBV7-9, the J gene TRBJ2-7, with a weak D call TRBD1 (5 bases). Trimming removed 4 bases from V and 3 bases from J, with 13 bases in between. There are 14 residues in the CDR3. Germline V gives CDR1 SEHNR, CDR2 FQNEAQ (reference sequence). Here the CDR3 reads CASSSRAGHYEQYF. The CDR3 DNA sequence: TGTGCCAGCAGCTCCCGGGCAGGACACTACGAGCAGTACTTC.

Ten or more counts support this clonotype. CDR3 bases: TGTGCCAGCAGCTCGAAGACTAGCGGGGGGTTGGGAGATACGCAGTATTTT. Protein sequence: CASSSKTSGGLGDTQYF. This chain joins TRBV7-2 and TRBJ2-3, with 13 bases matching TRBD2. The germline CDR1 and CDR2 sequences are SGHTA and FQGNSA. The CDR3 loop spans 17 amino acids. The V gene end was trimmed by 4 bases and the J gene end by 5 bases; junction bases not matched to a gene: 9.

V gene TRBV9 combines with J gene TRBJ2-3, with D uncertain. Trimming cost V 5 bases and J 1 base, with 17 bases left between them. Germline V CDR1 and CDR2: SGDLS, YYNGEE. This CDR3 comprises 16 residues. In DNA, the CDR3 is TGTGCCAGCAGGTCGTTAGGATACCCTGGCACAGATACGCAGTATTTT. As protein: CASRSLGYPGTDTQYF.

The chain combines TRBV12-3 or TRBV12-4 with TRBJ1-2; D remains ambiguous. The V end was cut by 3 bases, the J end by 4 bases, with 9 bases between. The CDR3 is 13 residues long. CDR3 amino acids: CASSLSTAYGYTF. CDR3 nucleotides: TGTGCCAGCAGTTTGTCGACGGCCTATGGCTACACCTTC.

The CDR3 DNA is TGTGCCAGCAGCAAGCGAGCGGGGGGGCTTTTCAATGAGCAGTTCTTC. It codes for CASSKRAGGLFNEQFF. The chain has TRBV7-2 and TRBJ2-1; 10 nucleotides align to TRBD2. Germline values: CDR1 SGHTA, CDR2 FQGNSA. CDR3 size: 16 residues. The J segment lost 6 bases and the V segment lost 5 bases, leaving 10 bases of the junction unmatched.

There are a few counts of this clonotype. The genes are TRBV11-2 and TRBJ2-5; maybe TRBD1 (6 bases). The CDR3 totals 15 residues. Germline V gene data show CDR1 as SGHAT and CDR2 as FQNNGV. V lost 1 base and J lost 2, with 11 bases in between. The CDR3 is CASSLGGTTQETQYF. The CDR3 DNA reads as TGTGCCAGCAGCTTAGGTGGGACAACTCAAGAGACCCAGTACTTC.

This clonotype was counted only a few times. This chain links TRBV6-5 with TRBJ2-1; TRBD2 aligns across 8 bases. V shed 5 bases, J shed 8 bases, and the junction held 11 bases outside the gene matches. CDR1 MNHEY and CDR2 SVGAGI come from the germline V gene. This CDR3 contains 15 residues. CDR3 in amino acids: CASSPPGGPTHEQFF. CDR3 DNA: TGTGCCAGCAGTCCGCCGGGGGGGCCGACCCATGAGCAGTTCTTC.

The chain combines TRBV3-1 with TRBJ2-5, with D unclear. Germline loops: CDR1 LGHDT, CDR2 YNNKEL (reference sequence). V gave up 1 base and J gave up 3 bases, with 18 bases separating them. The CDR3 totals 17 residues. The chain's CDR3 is CASSQVGLFLKEETQYF. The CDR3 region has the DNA TGTGCCAGCAGCCAAGTCGGTTTGTTCCTAAAGGAAGAGACCCAGTACTTC.

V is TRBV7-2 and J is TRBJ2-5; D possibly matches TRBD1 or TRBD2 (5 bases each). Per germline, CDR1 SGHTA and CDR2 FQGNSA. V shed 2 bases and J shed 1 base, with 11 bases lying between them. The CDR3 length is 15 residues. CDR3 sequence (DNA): TGTGCCAGCAGCTTAACTAGAGGGGTCCAAGAGACCCAGTACTTC. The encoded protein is CASSLTRGVQETQYF.

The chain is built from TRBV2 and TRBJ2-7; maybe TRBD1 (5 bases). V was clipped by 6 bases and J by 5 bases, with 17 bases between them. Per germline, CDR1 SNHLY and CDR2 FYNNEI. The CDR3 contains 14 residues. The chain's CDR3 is CASSVLQGVHEQYF. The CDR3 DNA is TGTGCCAGCAGCGTCCTGCAAGGGGTCCACGAGCAGTACTTC. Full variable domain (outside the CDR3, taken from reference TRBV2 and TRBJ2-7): EPEVTQTPSHQVTQMGQEVILRCVPISNHLYFYWYRQILGQKVEFLVSFYNNEISEKSEIFDDQFSVERPDGSNFTLKIRSTKLEDSAMYFCASSVLQGVHEQYFGPGTRLTVT.

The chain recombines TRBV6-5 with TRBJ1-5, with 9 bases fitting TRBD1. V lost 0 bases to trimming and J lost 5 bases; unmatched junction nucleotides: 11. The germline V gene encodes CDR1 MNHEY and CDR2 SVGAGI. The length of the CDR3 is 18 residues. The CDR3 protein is CASSYSINRGRRDQPQHF. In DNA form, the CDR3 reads TGTGCCAGCAGTTACTCGATCAACAGGGGGCGAAGAGATCAGCCCCAGCATTTT.

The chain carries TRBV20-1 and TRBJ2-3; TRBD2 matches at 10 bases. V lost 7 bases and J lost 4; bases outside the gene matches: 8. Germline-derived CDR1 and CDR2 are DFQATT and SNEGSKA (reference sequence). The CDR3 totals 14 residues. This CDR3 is CSGLAGVNSDTQYF. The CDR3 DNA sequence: TGCAGTGGGCTAGCGGGAGTTAATTCAGATACGCAGTATTTT.

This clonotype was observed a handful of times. CDR3 amino acids: CASSSRLAVTNTGELFF. Here the CDR3 DNA reads TGTGCCAGCAGTTCAAGACTAGCGGTAACGAACACCGGGGAGCTGTTTTTT. V gene TRBV7-9 combines with J gene TRBJ2-2; 9 bases line up with TRBD2. Germline V gene sequence: CDR1 SEHNR, CDR2 FQNEAQ (reference sequence). V shed 6 bases, J shed 0 bases, and the junction held 8 bases outside the gene matches. The CDR3 length is 17 residues.

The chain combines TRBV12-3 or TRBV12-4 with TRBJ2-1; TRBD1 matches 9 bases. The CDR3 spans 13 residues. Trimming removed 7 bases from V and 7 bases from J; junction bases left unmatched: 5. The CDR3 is CASNPGTGNEQFF. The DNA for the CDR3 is TGTGCCAGCAATCCAGGGACAGGGAATGAGCAGTTCTTC.

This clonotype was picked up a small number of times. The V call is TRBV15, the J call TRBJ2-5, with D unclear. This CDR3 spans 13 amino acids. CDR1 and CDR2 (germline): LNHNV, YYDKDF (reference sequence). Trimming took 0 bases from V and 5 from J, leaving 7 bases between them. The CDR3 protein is CATSRETAETQYF. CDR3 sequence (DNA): TGTGCCACCAGCAGAGAGACCGCGGAGACCCAGTACTTC.

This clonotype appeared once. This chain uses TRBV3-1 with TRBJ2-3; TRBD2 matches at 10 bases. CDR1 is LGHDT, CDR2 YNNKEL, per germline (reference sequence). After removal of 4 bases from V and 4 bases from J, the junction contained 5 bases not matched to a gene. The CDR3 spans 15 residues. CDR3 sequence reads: CASSLSGGGSDTQYF. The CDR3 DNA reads TGTGCCAGCAGCCTAAGCGGGGGGGGGTCAGATACGCAGTATTTT.

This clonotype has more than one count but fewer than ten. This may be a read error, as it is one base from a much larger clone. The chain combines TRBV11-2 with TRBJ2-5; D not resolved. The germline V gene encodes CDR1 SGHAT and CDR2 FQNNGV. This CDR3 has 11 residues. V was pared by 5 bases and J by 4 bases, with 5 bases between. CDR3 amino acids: CASSKLETQYF. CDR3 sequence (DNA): TGTGCCAGCAGCAAACTAGAGACCCAGTACTTC.

CDR3 sequence reads: CASSLDSGTSGRLWRNEQFF. In DNA, the CDR3 is TGTGCCAGCAGCTTGGATTCCGGGACTAGCGGGAGGTTATGGAGGAATGAGCAGTTCTTC. V and J are TRBV5-5 and TRBJ2-1, with 15 bases fitting TRBD2. In germline, CDR1 is SGHKS, CDR2 YYEKEE (reference sequence). The V and J ends lost 0 bases and 7 bases, in that order; junction bases with no gene match: 14. The CDR3 is 20 amino acids.

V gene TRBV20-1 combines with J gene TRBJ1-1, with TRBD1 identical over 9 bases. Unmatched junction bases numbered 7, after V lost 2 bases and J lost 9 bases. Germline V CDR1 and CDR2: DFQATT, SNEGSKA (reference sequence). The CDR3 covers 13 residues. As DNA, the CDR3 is TGCAGTGCTAGAAAGGGGACAGGGATTCAAGCTTTCTTT. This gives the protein CSARKGTGIQAFF.